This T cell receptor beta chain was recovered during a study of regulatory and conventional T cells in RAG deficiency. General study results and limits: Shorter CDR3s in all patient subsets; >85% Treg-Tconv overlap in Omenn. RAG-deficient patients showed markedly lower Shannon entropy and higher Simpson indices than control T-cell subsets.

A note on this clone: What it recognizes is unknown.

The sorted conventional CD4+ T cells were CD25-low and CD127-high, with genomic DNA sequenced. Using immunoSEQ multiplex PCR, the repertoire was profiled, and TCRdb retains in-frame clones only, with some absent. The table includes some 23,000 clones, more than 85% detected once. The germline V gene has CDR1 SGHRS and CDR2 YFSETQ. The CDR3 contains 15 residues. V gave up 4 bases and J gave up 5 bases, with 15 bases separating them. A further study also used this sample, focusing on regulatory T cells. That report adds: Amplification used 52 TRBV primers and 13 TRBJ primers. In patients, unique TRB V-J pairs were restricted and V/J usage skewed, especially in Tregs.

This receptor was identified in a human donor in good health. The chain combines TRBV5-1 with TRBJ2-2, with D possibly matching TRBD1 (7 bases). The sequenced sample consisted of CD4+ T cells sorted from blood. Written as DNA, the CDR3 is TGCGCCAGCAGCCCCCAGGGGGGTAGGACCGGGGAGCTGTTTTTT. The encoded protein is CASSPQGGRTGELFF.